This T cell receptor beta chain was obtained from a study of cytomegalovirus exposure and HLA in healthy donors. Whole-study context: In an earlier analysis, 117 million unique TCR beta sequences were found from 150 million to 200 million T cells.

Note on this clone: The antigen is not known.

Trimming pared 4 bases from V and 1 base from J, leaving 15 bases between. In germline, CDR1 is MNHEY, CDR2 SVGAGI. The CDR3 runs 16 residues. Study-level points and caveats: In an earlier analysis, in some 500 donors, most V segments appeared productive either ~90% or ~30% of the time. In a later analysis, 15,000 to 20,000 TCR beta sequences were associated with HLA alleles at 0.05 false discovery rate.

The PCR had 60 Vbeta and 13 Jbeta primers. Generated by immunoSEQ multiplex PCR, the TCRdb table keeps only in-frame clones and is missing some. The data hold roughly 140,000 clones, with 79% observed a single time. The chain employs TRBV6-5 and TRBJ2-3, with D possibly TRBD2 on 7 matching bases. Specimen: PBMCs. The sequence derives from a human donor in good health. CDR3 bases: TGTGCCAGCAGTTTAAGGGGGGGTGAGGGCACAGATACGCAGTATTTT. This gives the protein CASSLRGGEGTDTQYF.